The 10 T cell receptor beta chains below come from one sample, sequenced in a study of blood T cell repertoires in COVID-19. Clones were sequenced by immunoSEQ multiplex PCR, and TCRdb holds only the in-frame ones, with some missing. The profile shows approximately 430,000 clones, more than 80% of them singletons. Sequencing used peripheral blood. These receptor sequences come from a woman younger than 45 with active or convalescent COVID-19.

The chain combines TRBV2 with TRBJ1-1, with a weak D call TRBD1 (6 bases). Trimming cost V 4 bases and J 1 base, with 13 bases left between them. The CDR3 runs 15 residues. Germline values: CDR1 SNHLY, CDR2 FYNNEI. CDR3 residues: CASSVQGGGNTEAFF. The DNA for the CDR3 is TGTGCCAGCAGTGTACAGGGAGGGGGGAACACTGAAGCTTTCTTT.

This sequence joins TRBV3-1 (or the pseudogene TRBV3-2) and TRBJ2-3, with 8 bases aligning to TRBD2. The CDR3 covers 16 residues. Per germline, CDR1 LGHDT and CDR2 YNNKEL (reference sequence). V was clipped by 1 base and J by 11 bases; unmatched bases: 14. In DNA form, the CDR3 reads TGTGCCAGCAGCCAAGCACGGGGGGCGGGGGGCATTAAGCAGTATTTT. It is translated as CASSQARGAGGIKQYF.

The CDR3 nucleotides are TGCGCCAGCAGCCCAGAGCGGGGGGGCTACACAGATACGCAGTATTTT. Its translation is CASSPERGGYTDTQYF. V usage is TRBV5-1 and J usage is TRBJ2-3, with 10 bases that match TRBD2. This CDR3 spans 16 amino acids. Per germline, CDR1 SGHRS and CDR2 YFSETQ. The junction had 7 bases not matched to a gene; V was cut back by 4 bases and J by 2 bases.

This clone was seen just once. This chain links TRBV6-1 with TRBJ1-6; D unclear. V was cut by 1 base and J by 6 bases, with 10 bases left in between. Germline CDR1 is MNHNS and CDR2 is SASEGT. The CDR3 contains 15 residues. CDR3 sequence reads: CASSEGTALNSPLHF. DNA of the CDR3: TGTGCCAGCAGTGAAGGAACAGCCCTTAATTCACCCCTCCACTTT.

The chain employs TRBV29-1 and TRBJ2-1; D remains ambiguous. Trimming removed 0 bases from V and 5 bases from J, with 8 bases in between. The CDR3 length is 13 residues. CDR1 and CDR2 from the germline V gene are SQVTM and ANQGSEA. CDR3 DNA: TGCAGCGTTGAAGAGCGACGGGACAATGAGCAGTTCTTC. Protein product: CSVEERRDNEQFF.

The chain has TRBV7-9 and TRBJ1-5; no definite D call. The CDR3 extends over 13 amino acids. Germline CDR1 and CDR2: SEHNR and FQNEAQ (reference sequence). Trimming removed 5 bases at V and 5 bases at J, with 10 bases between. The CDR3 sequence is CASSHGVHQPQHF. The CDR3 region has the DNA TGTGCCAGCAGCCACGGGGTTCATCAGCCCCAGCATTTT.

The CDR3 region has the DNA TGTGCCAGCAGTTCTAGCGGACCCTCCTACAATGAGCAGTTCTTC. It yields the protein CASSSSGPSYNEQFF. This rearrangement joins TRBV27 to TRBJ2-1; 7 nucleotides align to TRBD2. Trimming took 4 bases from V and 0 from J; bases not matched to a gene: 3. CDR3 length: 15 residues. Germline CDR1 MNHEY, CDR2 SMNVEV (reference sequence).

The chain combines TRBV28 with TRBJ1-4; weak D call: TRBD1 (5 bases). V was shortened by 5 bases and J by 13 bases, with 20 bases between the two germline ends. Per germline, CDR1 MDHEN and CDR2 SYDVKM. The CDR3 spans 14 residues. The CDR3 DNA is TGTGCCAGCAGTAAACGGGGGTTAGAAAAAAGACTGTTTTTT. Translating gives CASSKRGLEKRLFF. The whole variable domain, remainder taken from reference TRBV28 and TRBJ1-4, is DVKVTQSSRYLVKRTGEKVFLECVQDMDHENMFWYRQDPGLGLRLIYFSYDVKMKEKGDIPEGYSVSREKKERFSLILESASTNQTSMYLCASSKRGLEKRLFFGSGTQLSVL.

The chain recombines TRBV5-1 with TRBJ2-3, with D maybe TRBD1 (6 bases). This CDR3 contains 17 residues. The germline gives CDR1 SGHRS, CDR2 YFSETQ. Trimming shortened V by 3 bases and J by 4 bases, and 21 bases separated the two germline ends. CDR3 coding DNA: TGCGCCAGCAGCTCGCCTACTAATCAGGGGTCGTCAGATACGCAGTATTTT. This encodes CASSSPTNQGSSDTQYF.

The chain is built from TRBV20-1 and TRBJ2-3; D not certain. Germline loops: CDR1 DFQATT, CDR2 SNEGSKA (reference sequence). The CDR3 covers 9 residues. CDR3 DNA: TGCACCTCCACAGATACGCAGTATTTT. Translation gives CTSTDTQYF.